The 19 T cell receptor beta chains below were found in one sample sequenced in a study of shared clonotypes between healthy human individuals. TCRdb's table, derived via immunoSEQ multiplex PCR, lists solely in-frame clones and lacks some. The sample consists of 2 million or so clones, 90% to 95% of them appearing once. Sequences were obtained from naive CD4+ T cells sorted from blood. Subset in this sample: CD45RA+ positively selected. The source is a young man in good health.

This chain uses TRBV11-2 with TRBJ1-1, with TRBD1 as a possible D gene (6 bases). V was pared by 5 bases and J by 7 bases, with 14 bases between. This CDR3 region has 13 residues. Germline assignment: CDR1 SGHAT and CDR2 FQNNGV. CDR3 coding DNA: TGTGCCAGCAGCCAACAACAGGGTATTGAAGCTTTCTTT. Translation gives CASSQQQGIEAFF.

The gene calls are TRBV4-1 and TRBJ1-6; D gene ambiguous. V was cut by 0 bases and J by 0 bases, with 12 bases left in between. This CDR3 comprises 18 residues. Looked up from germline, CDR1 is MGHRA and CDR2 is YSYEKL. This chain's CDR3 is CASSQDSEGSSYNSPLHF. As DNA, the CDR3 is TGCGCCAGCAGCCAAGATTCGGAAGGGAGCTCCTATAATTCACCCCTCCACTTT.

The genes are TRBV10-3 and TRBJ2-1, with 7 bases lining up with TRBD2. This CDR3 has 12 residues. Germline CDR1 reads ENHRY; CDR2 reads SYGVKD. Written as DNA, the CDR3 is TGTGCAGCGGGGCAAGGGTTAGATGAGCAGTTCTTC. It is translated as CAAGQGLDEQFF.

The CDR3 is CASSRGEYEQYF. DNA of the CDR3: TGTGCCAGCTCACGAGGGGAGTACGAGCAGTACTTC. The J gene is TRBJ2-7, the V gene TRBV18; D is possibly TRBD1 or TRBD2 (5 bases each). Trimming cost V 4 bases and J 4 bases, with 8 bases left between them. The length of the CDR3 is 12 residues. Germline CDR1 KGHSH, CDR2 LQKENI.

In DNA form, the CDR3 reads TGTGCCAGCAGCTTAGGGGGACAATTAATGAACACTGAAGCTTTCTTT. Translation gives CASSLGGQLMNTEAFF. This rearrangement joins TRBV7-9 to TRBJ1-1; D may be TRBD1 (6 bases). Germline assignment: CDR1 SEHNR and CDR2 FQNEAQ (reference sequence). Trimming pared 1 base from V and 0 bases from J, leaving 12 bases between. The CDR3 has 16 residues.

This chain joins TRBV5-1 and TRBJ2-1; the match to TRBD1 covers 8 bases. The CDR3 spans 16 residues. After removal of 1 base from V and 4 bases from J, the junction contained 7 bases not matched to a gene. Per germline, CDR1 SGHRS and CDR2 YFSETQ. This CDR3 is CASSLWSQGAYNEQFF. CDR3 nucleotides: TGCGCCAGCAGCTTGTGGTCCCAGGGGGCTTACAATGAGCAGTTCTTC.

This chain connects TRBV2 to TRBJ1-1; D possibly corresponds to TRBD1 (6 bases). CDR1 is SNHLY, CDR2 FYNNEI, per germline. CDR3 length: 13 amino acids. Trimming cost V 7 bases and J 5 bases, with 14 bases left between them. The chain's CDR3 is CASTEGGWTEAFF. The DNA of the CDR3 is TGTGCCAGCACCGAGGGGGGGTGGACTGAAGCTTTCTTT.

The chain couples TRBV10-3 to TRBJ2-5; D may be TRBD2 (5 bases). The V end was cut by 8 bases, the J end by 3 bases, with 10 bases between. Germline V gene sequence: CDR1 ENHRY, CDR2 SYGVKD. The CDR3 totals 12 residues. CDR3 loop: CAIAPGKETQYF. As DNA, the CDR3 is TGTGCCATCGCCCCGGGGAAAGAGACCCAGTACTTC.

The gene calls are TRBV29-1 and TRBJ2-7, with 7 bases lining up with TRBD2. V dropped 1 base and J dropped 3; count of bases not matched to a gene: 9. CDR3 length equals 15 residues. The germline V gene has CDR1 SQVTM and CDR2 ANQGSEA. The CDR3 nucleotides read TGCAGCGTTGAAGCCCCAGGCGGGAGACGCTACGAGCAGTACTTC. It codes for CSVEAPGGRRYEQYF.

Of note for this clone: Additional DNA sequences in this sample encode the identical CDR3. The rearrangement joins TRBV29-1 to TRBJ1-1; 7 bases are shared with TRBD1. The CDR3 spans 13 residues. The germline V gene has CDR1 SQVTM and CDR2 ANQGSEA. J gave up 0 bases and V 5 bases, and 3 bases lay outside the gene matches. The CDR3 region has the DNA TGCAGCGTTTTGACAGGGTTGAACACTGAAGCTTTCTTT. This encodes CSVLTGLNTEAFF.

The genes are TRBV6-5 and TRBJ2-6, with 7 nucleotides matching TRBD1. The germline gives CDR1 MNHEY, CDR2 SVGAGI. The CDR3 runs 15 residues. After removal of 6 bases from V and 2 bases from J, the junction contained 4 bases not matched to a gene. CDR3 sequence (DNA): TGTGCCAGCAGACTCGACAGGGCTGGGGCCAACGTCCTGACTTTC. Translating gives CASRLDRAGANVLTF.

The chain couples TRBV18 to TRBJ1-5, with 8 nucleotides matching TRBD1. The CDR3 has 15 residues. Germline V gene data show CDR1 as KGHSH and CDR2 as LQKENI. With V trimmed by 3 bases and J by 3 bases, 4 bases remained unmatched. The CDR3 region has the DNA TGTGCCAGCTCACCGGCGACAGGGGTCAATCAGCCCCAGCATTTT. Translated: CASSPATGVNQPQHF. The entire variable domain, with the rest obtained from reference TRBV18 and TRBJ1-5, is as follows: NAGVMQNPRHLVRRRGQEARLRCSPMKGHSHVYWYRQLPEEGLKFMVYLQKENIIDESGMPKERFSAEFPKEGPSILRIQQVVRGDSAAYFCASSPATGVNQPQHFGDGTRLSIL.

The chain links TRBV14 to TRBJ2-1; D uncertain. The CDR3 covers 16 residues. Trimming removed 3 bases at V and 3 bases at J, with 15 bases between. CDR1 and CDR2 (germline): SGHDN, FVKESK. The CDR3 loop is CASSHLGQSGYNEQFF. The CDR3 nucleotides read TGTGCCAGCAGCCATTTAGGGCAAAGTGGCTACAATGAGCAGTTCTTC.

V is TRBV9 and J is TRBJ1-4, with TRBD1 identical over 7 bases. Trimming cost V 3 bases and J 6 bases; bases outside gene matches: 2. The CDR3 runs to 13 residues. Germline V CDR1 and CDR2: SGDLS, YYNGEE. In nucleotides, the CDR3 is TGTGCCAGCAGCGCCGGACAGGATGAAAAACTGTTTTTT. This encodes CASSAGQDEKLFF.

V usage is TRBV7-2 and J usage is TRBJ1-1, with 8 bases fitting TRBD1. Germline loops: CDR1 SGHTA, CDR2 FQGNSA. J was trimmed by 5 bases and V by 5 bases; bases with no gene match: 10. The CDR3 covers 15 residues. CDR3: CASSPPTGERTEAFF. The CDR3 DNA follows: TGTGCCAGCAGCCCGCCGACAGGGGAGAGAACTGAAGCTTTCTTT.

CDR3 sequence reads: CASSQVGLAANTGELFF. The DNA for the CDR3 is TGCGCCAGCAGCCAAGTCGGACTAGCAGCGAACACCGGGGAGCTGTTTTTT. The J gene is TRBJ2-2, the V gene TRBV4-1; 8 bases are a match to TRBD2. With 1 base clipped from V and 0 bases from J, the junction kept 4 bases outside the gene matches. Germline CDR1 and CDR2: MGHRA and YSYEKL. This CDR3 spans 17 amino acids.

The chain has TRBV28 and TRBJ1-2; 9 bases match TRBD1. Per germline, CDR1 MDHEN and CDR2 SYDVKM. V gave up 4 bases and J gave up 5 bases; unmatched junction bases: 8. CDR3 size: 15 residues. The CDR3: CASSSDRGNGYGYTF. CDR3 bases: TGTGCCAGCAGTTCCGACAGGGGGAATGGGTATGGCTACACCTTC.

The rearrangement uses TRBV29-1 and TRBJ1-1, with D hard to call. V dropped 2 bases and J dropped 3 bases, with 13 bases sitting between them. The germline CDR1 and CDR2 sequences are SQVTM and ANQGSEA. The CDR3 is made up of 14 amino acids. This CDR3 reads CSVESRLSDTEAFF. For the CDR3, the DNA is TGCAGCGTTGAATCAAGGCTTTCGGACACTGAAGCTTTCTTT.

V gene TRBV10-3 combines with J gene TRBJ1-1; 7 nucleotides match TRBD1. Germline CDR1 reads ENHRY; CDR2 reads SYGVKD. This CDR3 contains 15 residues. The J segment lost 4 bases and the V segment lost 0 bases, leaving 5 bases of the junction unmatched. The CDR3 nucleotides read TGTGCCATCAGTGAGTCGGGGACAGCAGGCACTGAAGCTTTCTTT. It encodes CAISESGTAGTEAFF.